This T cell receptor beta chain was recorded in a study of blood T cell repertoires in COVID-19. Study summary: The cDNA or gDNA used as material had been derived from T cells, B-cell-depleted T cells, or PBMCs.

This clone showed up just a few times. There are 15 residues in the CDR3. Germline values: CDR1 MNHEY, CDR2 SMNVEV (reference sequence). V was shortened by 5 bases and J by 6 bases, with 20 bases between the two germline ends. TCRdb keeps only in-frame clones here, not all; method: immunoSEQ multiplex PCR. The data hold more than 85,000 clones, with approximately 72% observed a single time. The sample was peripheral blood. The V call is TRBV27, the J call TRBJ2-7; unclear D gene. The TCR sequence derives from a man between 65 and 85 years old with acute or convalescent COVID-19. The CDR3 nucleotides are TGTGCCAGCAGTACCTTGGAGCGAAGTACGGTCGAGCAGTACTTC. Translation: CASSTLERSTVEQYF.